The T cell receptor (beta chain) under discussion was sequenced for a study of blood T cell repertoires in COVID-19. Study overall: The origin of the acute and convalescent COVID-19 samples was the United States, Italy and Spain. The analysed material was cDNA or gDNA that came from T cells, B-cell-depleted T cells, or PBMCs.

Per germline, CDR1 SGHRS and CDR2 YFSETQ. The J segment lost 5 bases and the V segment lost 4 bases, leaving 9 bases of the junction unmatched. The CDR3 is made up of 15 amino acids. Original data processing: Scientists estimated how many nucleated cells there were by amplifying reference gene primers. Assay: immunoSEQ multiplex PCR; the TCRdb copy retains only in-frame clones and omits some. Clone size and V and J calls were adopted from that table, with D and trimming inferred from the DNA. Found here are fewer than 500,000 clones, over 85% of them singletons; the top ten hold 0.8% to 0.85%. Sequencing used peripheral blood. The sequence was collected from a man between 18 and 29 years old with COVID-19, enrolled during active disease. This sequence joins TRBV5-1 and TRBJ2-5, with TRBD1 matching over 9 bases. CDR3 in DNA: TGCGCCAGCAGCGAAACCGGACAGGGGTTGGAGACCCAGTACTTC. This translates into CASSETGQGLETQYF.